Below are 27 T cell receptor beta chains sequenced from a single sample in a study of shared clonotypes between healthy human individuals. Clones were sequenced by immunoSEQ multiplex PCR, and TCRdb holds only the in-frame ones, with some missing. The data contain fewer than 650,000 clones, roughly four fifths of them singletons. Sequencing was performed on PBMCs. Receptors were obtained from a woman between 40 and 50 years old in good health. Some clones in this sample may be carry-over from other donors' samples.

The rearrangement joins TRBV7-3 to TRBJ2-3; D is ambiguous. The V end lost 1 base, the J end lost 0 bases, and 5 bases lay between the germline ends. CDR3 length: 14 residues. The germline gives CDR1 SGHTA, CDR2 FQGTGA. This chain's CDR3 is CASSLIPSTDTQYF. The CDR3 coding sequence is TGTGCCAGCAGCTTAATTCCGAGCACAGATACGCAGTATTTT.

V gene TRBV21-1 combines with J gene TRBJ2-3; TRBD2 is the table's D call, not checked against the DNA. TRBV21-1 is an annotated pseudogene. This CDR3 is 20 amino acids long. In nucleotides, the CDR3 is TGTGCCAGCACCCCCAATCGATGCCGGCTAGGAAGCAGCGGTACAGATACGCAGTATTTT. It specifies CASTPNRCRLGSSGTDTQYF.

The table lists this clone with a count of one. The genes are TRBV13 and TRBJ2-3; 7 bases are a match to TRBD1. V dropped 3 bases and J dropped 2; count of bases not matched to a gene: 2. The V gene's germline CDR1 is PRHDT and CDR2 FYEKMQ (reference sequence). CDR3 length: 14 residues. CDR3: CASSFQGVTDTQYF. CDR3 in DNA: TGTGCCAGCAGCTTCCAGGGGGTCACAGATACGCAGTATTTT.

The chain is built from TRBV4-1 and TRBJ1-4; TRBD1 might be the D (6 bases). CDR1 and CDR2 (germline): MGHRA, YSYEKL. The V gene lost 3 bases and the J gene lost 5 bases, with 13 bases spanning the gap. There are 15 residues in the CDR3. The CDR3 bases are TGCGCCAGCAGCCAGGAACAGGGTCGAAATGAAAAACTGTTTTTT. Translated, it gives CASSQEQGRNEKLFF.

Notes on this clone: This likely stems from a read error, as it lies one base from a far larger clone. The genes are TRBV5-1 and TRBJ1-1; TRBD1 matches 7 bases. The CDR3 covers 14 residues. Germline CDR1 and CDR2: SGHRS and YFSETQ. The CDR3 nucleotides read TGCGCCAGCAGCAGGCTGACAGGGAACACTGAAGCTCTCTTT. It yields the protein CASSRLTGNTEALF.

V is TRBV23-1 and J is TRBJ1-1, with D possibly TRBD1 on 5 matching bases. TRBV23-1 falls under the ORF class, with uncertain function. The CDR3 is made up of 15 amino acids. Trimming took off 3 bases at V and 0 bases at J, with 11 bases between the two ends. The CDR3 loop is CASSHGTDMNTEAFF. The CDR3 bases are TGCGCCAGCAGTCACGGGACGGACATGAACACTGAAGCTTTCTTT.

The chain has TRBV7-9 and TRBJ1-1, with TRBD1 matching 8 bases. The V gene's germline CDR1 is SEHNR and CDR2 FQNEAQ (reference sequence). The CDR3 has 14 residues. The J segment lost 4 bases and the V segment lost 4 bases, leaving 5 bases of the junction unmatched. The CDR3: CASSSGTGSTEAFF. For the CDR3, the DNA is TGTGCCAGCAGCTCCGGGACAGGTTCCACTGAAGCTTTCTTT.

This clone came up once. This rearrangement joins TRBV20-1 to TRBJ1-1; D ambiguous. The CDR3 is made up of 11 amino acids. CDR1 is DFQATT, CDR2 SNEGSKA, per germline (reference sequence). V was clipped by 1 base and J by 4 bases, with 4 bases between them. The CDR3 DNA reads as TGCAGTGCTAGAGCAGCCACTGAAGCTTTCTTT. Protein: CSARAATEAFF.

This rearrangement joins TRBV11-2 to TRBJ2-1; D is uncertain. V was trimmed by 7 bases and J by 6 bases, leaving 16 bases between them. CDR1 is SGHAT, CDR2 FQNNGV, per germline. The CDR3 sequence is 14 residues long. This chain's CDR3 is CASTWSPHPNEQFF. Written as DNA, the CDR3 is TGTGCCAGCACCTGGTCCCCTCATCCCAATGAGCAGTTCTTC.

V is TRBV7-2 and J is TRBJ2-5; the D gene could be TRBD1 or TRBD2 (5 bases each). Germline values: CDR1 SGHTA, CDR2 FQGNSA. This CDR3 has 15 residues. V was pared by 3 bases and J by 5 bases, with 16 bases between. The CDR3 DNA reads TGTGCCAGCAGCTTTAACTCGGGCAGGGAGGAGACCCAGTACTTC. Amino acids: CASSFNSGREETQYF. Complete variable domain (other parts from reference TRBV7-2 and TRBJ2-5): GAGVSQSPSNKVTEKGKDVELRCDPISGHTALYWYRQSLGQGLEFLIYFQGNSAPDKSGLPSDRFSAERTGGSVSTLTIQRTQQEDSAVYLCASSFNSGREETQYFGPGTRLLVL.

Turning to this clone: A far larger clone is a single base away, which makes a read error likely. The chain carries TRBV30 and TRBJ1-1; a possible D gene is TRBD1 (5 bases). The germline CDR1 and CDR2 sequences are GTSNPN and SVGIG (reference sequence). The CDR3 contains 11 residues. In DNA form, the CDR3 reads TGTGCCTGGAGGGACATGACTGAAACTTTCTTT. It codes for CAWRDMTETFF.

The rearrangement joins TRBV2 to TRBJ1-5; D gene uncertain. Per germline, CDR1 SNHLY and CDR2 FYNNEI. Trimming took off 6 bases at V and 3 bases at J, with 12 bases between the two ends. The CDR3 runs 14 residues. CDR3 DNA sequence: TGTGCCAGCAGAGCCGGGATAGACAATCAGCCCCAGCATTTT. It translates to CASRAGIDNQPQHF.

This chain links TRBV18 with TRBJ1-1; 7 positions agree with TRBD1. Germline-derived CDR1 and CDR2 are KGHSH and LQKENI. The CDR3 consists of 15 residues. The V and J ends lost 3 bases and 5 bases, in that order; junction bases with no gene match: 9. The CDR3 sequence: CASSPHRQGATEAFF. The CDR3 coding sequence is TGTGCCAGCTCACCCCACCGACAGGGTGCGACTGAAGCTTTCTTT.

In this sample, this clone turned up a few times. CDR3 region: CASSSPGLASGNEQFF. The CDR3 DNA reads as TGTGCCAGCAGTTCCCCGGGACTAGCGTCTGGGAATGAGCAGTTCTTC. The rearrangement uses TRBV28 and TRBJ2-1; TRBD2 agrees at 10 bases. The J segment lost 7 bases and the V segment lost 4 bases, leaving 10 bases of the junction unmatched. The germline V gene has CDR1 MDHEN and CDR2 SYDVKM. This CDR3 contains 16 residues.

The V and J genes are TRBV13 and TRBJ2-5, with 7 bases that match TRBD1. Germline lookup yields CDR1 PRHDT and CDR2 FYEKMQ (reference sequence). The CDR3 consists of 13 residues. J was trimmed by 5 bases and V by 5 bases; bases with no gene match: 5. In nucleotides, the CDR3 is TGTGCCAGCAGCCAGGGGGTAGTCGAGACCCAGTACTTC. Its translation: CASSQGVVETQYF.

This clone was detected only a few times. The chain has TRBV2 and TRBJ2-4, with a weak D call TRBD1 (6 bases). Trimming took 5 bases from V and 7 from J, leaving 9 bases between them. This CDR3 region has 12 residues. Germline V gene data show CDR1 as SNHLY and CDR2 as FYNNEI. The CDR3 nucleotides are TGTGCCAGCAGTTGGGACACTAACATTCAGTACTTC. Translated: CASSWDTNIQYF.

The chain links TRBV6-5 to TRBJ1-4; TRBD1 matches at 11 bases. Germline CDR1 is MNHEY and CDR2 is SVGAGI. This CDR3 has 15 amino acids. V dropped 8 bases and J dropped 8; count of bases not matched to a gene: 10. The CDR3 loop is CASGGTGGIWEKLFF. CDR3 DNA sequence: TGTGCCAGCGGGGGGACAGGGGGAATTTGGGAAAAACTGTTTTTT.

The chain combines TRBV2 with TRBJ2-7, with D perhaps matching TRBD2 (6 bases). Germline loops: CDR1 SNHLY, CDR2 FYNNEI. The CDR3 consists of 15 residues. Trimming pared 5 bases from V and 7 bases from J, leaving 21 bases between. CDR3 nucleotides: TGTGCCAGCAGTCGCCTTAGACTAGGTTCGGCGGAGCAGTACTTC. Translated, it gives CASSRLRLGSAEQYF. The full variable domain, its missing parts supplied by reference TRBV2 and TRBJ2-7, is EPEVTQTPSHQVTQMGQEVILRCVPISNHLYFYWYRQILGQKVEFLVSFYNNEISEKSEIFDDQFSVERPDGSNFTLKIRSTKLEDSAMYFCASSRLRLGSAEQYFGPGTRLTVT.

This sequence joins TRBV12-2 and TRBJ2-5; the table's D call TRBD2 went unverified against the DNA. TRBV12-2 is recorded as a pseudogene. The CDR3 covers 21 residues. Here the CDR3 reads CASRLAWGLAAEGKWKETQYF. CDR3 sequence (DNA): TGTGCAAGTCGCTTAGCCTGGGGACTAGCGGCCGAGGGGAAGTGGAAAGAGACCCAGTACTTC.

This chain connects TRBV5-1 to TRBJ2-1; possibly TRBD2 for D (6 bases). The germline gives CDR1 SGHRS, CDR2 YFSETQ. This CDR3 contains 15 residues. Trimming shortened V by 1 base and J by 10 bases, and 18 bases separated the two germline ends. CDR3 amino acids: CASSLLRGAGREQFF. CDR3 DNA sequence: TGCGCCAGCAGCTTGTTACGCGGGGCGGGACGGGAGCAGTTCTTC.

The chain carries TRBV20-1 and TRBJ2-1; the D is unclear. Deletions cut 3 bases from V and 8 bases from J, with 5 bases between. The CDR3 length is 10 residues. CDR1 is DFQATT, CDR2 SNEGSKA, per germline (reference sequence). CDR3 sequence (DNA): TGCAGTGCTAGGGGTCATGAGCAGTTCTTC. Translation gives CSARGHEQFF.

V and J are TRBV29-1 and TRBJ1-1, with D possibly being TRBD1 (5 bases). The CDR3 extends over 11 amino acids. Looked up from germline, CDR1 is SQVTM and CDR2 is ANQGSEA. The V gene lost 4 bases and the J gene lost 8 bases, with 11 bases spanning the gap. CDR3 residues: CSVGGTGEAFF. CDR3 sequence (DNA): TGCAGCGTTGGGGGGACCGGGGAAGCTTTCTTT.

The chain is built from TRBV4-2 and TRBJ1-2; D gene unclear. V lost 5 bases, J lost 4 bases, and 11 bases lay in between. Germline CDR1 reads LGHNA; CDR2 reads YNFKEQ. This CDR3 region has 13 residues. In DNA, the CDR3 is TGTGCCAGCAGCTTGGTAACCGGCTATGGCTACACCTTC. It is translated as CASSLVTGYGYTF.

Regarding this clone: The same CDR3 also results from other DNA sequences found in this sample. This chain connects TRBV5-5 to TRBJ1-5; the D gene is possibly TRBD1 (5 bases). This CDR3 is built from 13 residues. From germline, CDR1 is SGHKS and CDR2 YYEKEE (reference sequence). Trimming took 0 bases from V and 5 from J, leaving 6 bases between them. DNA of the CDR3: TGTGCCAGCAGCTTGGTGGGGGATCAGCCCCAGCATTTT. Its protein is CASSLVGDQPQHF.

The chain has TRBV7-2 and TRBJ2-3, with 11 bases lining up with TRBD2. Germline V gives CDR1 SGHTA, CDR2 FQGNSA. This CDR3 comprises 16 residues. The V gene end was trimmed by 5 bases and the J gene end by 1 base; junction bases not matched to a gene: 5. The CDR3 nucleotides read TGTGCCAGCAGCCCCAAGGGACTAGCGGGCACAGATACGCAGTATTTT. Its protein is CASSPKGLAGTDTQYF.

The rearrangement uses TRBV10-3 and TRBJ2-3, with 7 bases fitting TRBD2. There are 15 residues in the CDR3. From germline, CDR1 is ENHRY and CDR2 SYGVKD. V was clipped by 0 bases and J by 4 bases; unmatched bases: 4. The CDR3 sequence: CAISESRTSSDTQYF. CDR3 nucleotides: TGTGCCATCAGTGAGTCGAGGACTAGTTCAGATACGCAGTATTTT.

This clone was counted a single time. V usage is TRBV28 and J usage is TRBJ2-1; D is undetermined. V lost 7 bases and J lost 6, with 7 bases in between. This CDR3 comprises 11 residues. Germline V gene sequence: CDR1 MDHEN, CDR2 SYDVKM. The chain's CDR3 is CASTRPNEQFF. CDR3 DNA: TGTGCCAGCACCCGGCCCAATGAGCAGTTCTTC.